The clone carrying this T cell receptor beta chain was observed a single time. Its target is unknown. This record belongs to a study of T cell responses to AZD1222 COVID-19 vaccine. Study observations and caveats: Baseline serology detected seropositivity in only six AZD1222 recipients.

The assay was immunoSEQ multiplex PCR, and TCRdb's table has in-frame clones only and misses some. The table lists fewer than 150,000 clones, about 94% of them singletons, with 0.91% in the top ten. CDR3 size: 15 residues. Between the trimmed V and J ends, which lost 0 bases and 4 bases, there was a span of 13 bases. The germline V gene encodes CDR1 SGDLS and CDR2 YYNGEE. The sequence came from an adult in good health. Material: peripheral blood, obtained on day 0 of AZD1222 vaccination. The rearrangement uses TRBV9 and TRBJ2-5, with D perhaps assigned TRBD1 or TRBD2 (6 bases each). CDR3: CASSVVGGESETQYF. The CDR3 DNA reads as TGTGCCAGCAGCGTAGTGGGGGGCGAATCAGAGACCCAGTACTTC. The full variable domain, in which reference TRBV9 and TRBJ2-5 provide the parts outside the CDR3, is DSGVTQTPKHLITATGQRVTLRCSPRSGDLSVYWYQQSLDQGLQFLIQYYNGEERAKGNILERFSAQQFPDLHSELNLSSLELGDSALYFCASSVVGGESETQYFGPGTRLLVL.